A selection of T cell receptor beta chains follows, all from one sample in a study of T cell repertoires in cytomegalovirus infection. TCRdb called the reads again in MiXCR, with one record for every CDR3 protein. This sample has roughly 760,000 distinct CDR3 sequences, with about a third found just once. The sample consisted of PBMCs. The source of these receptors is a human donor in good health (CMV status not recorded). Some clones in this sample may be carry-over from other donors' samples. Each CDR3 is given with its conserved first and last residue.

TRBV6-1,CASSELEPQFF
TRBV20-1,CSARAPKPGQGYEQYF
TRBV28,CATRAGAYNEQFF
TRBV20-1,CSARDGEGVNTEAFF
TRBV28,CASSSPGTTSVEYF
TRBV4-2,CASSQGTSGRTDTQYF
TRBV7-3,CASSLISDNEQFF
TRBV3-1,CASSLSGQGARAQHF
TRBV7-8,CASSPLTDSSEAFF
TRBV7-6,CASSSRVGLSSYEQYF
TRBV4-2,CASSQEGGSGANVLTF
TRBV6-5,CASSYSSTEAFF
TRBV27,CASSLDARAGAAFF
TRBV6-1,CASSLGLAGAYEQYF
TRBV18,CASSPFPTGELFF
TRBV29-1,CSVAGRVQAGNEQFF
TRBV7-8,CASSFLEWAGELFF
TRBV29-1,CSGFRDGSYEQYF
TRBV6-1,CASIPLAGNTIYF
TRBV20-1,CSAQDARPMNTEAFF
TRBV20-1,CSARPSGDSYNEQFF
TRBV20-1,CSALGVVAGGQTDTQYF
TRBV7-9,CASSLLLDRGTDTQYF
TRBV5-5,CASSPEVGDTQYF
TRBV12-3/TRBV12-4,CASSLASQDLETQYF
TRBV5-1,CASSPRGRTYSGNTIYF
TRBV6-5,CASSYSGRGQNEQYF
TRBV20-1,CSASRESLYEQYF
TRBV15,CATSRDLSLADSYNEQFF